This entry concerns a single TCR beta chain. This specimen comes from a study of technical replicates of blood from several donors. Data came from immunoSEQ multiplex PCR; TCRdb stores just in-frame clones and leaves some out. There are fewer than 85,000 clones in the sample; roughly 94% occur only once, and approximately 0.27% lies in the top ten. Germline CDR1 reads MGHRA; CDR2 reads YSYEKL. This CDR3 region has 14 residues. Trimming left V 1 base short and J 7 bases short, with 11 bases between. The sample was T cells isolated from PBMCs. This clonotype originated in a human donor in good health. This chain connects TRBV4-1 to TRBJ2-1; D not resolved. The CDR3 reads CASSQGSVPNEQFF. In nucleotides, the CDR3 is TGCGCCAGCAGCCAAGGGAGCGTACCGAATGAGCAGTTCTTC.